This T cell receptor beta chain was identified in a study of blood T cell repertoires in COVID-19 (dated by TCRdb to about 2020). In the study overall: Samples covering the acute and convalescent phases of COVID-19 were provided by collaborators in the United States, Italy and Spain. The prospective study material was composed of cDNA or gDNA derived from T cells, B-cell-depleted T cells, or PBMCs. Where available, HLA class I and class II types were obtained from metadata supplied by the sample provider rather than from assay-based typing. The repertoires were released in a freely available public database intended as a resource for research on the immune response to SARS-CoV-2. A de-identified subject ID, COVID-19 status, age in years and sex were almost always included in the sample metadata. Samples came from the ongoing ImmuneRACE study (first 160 participants) plus 1,254 subjects from 6 global collaborators. The dataset comprised deeply sampled blood TCRbeta repertoires from subjects exposed to, actively infected with, or recovered from COVID-19. Study-level results and caveats: The quantity of clinical and demographic metadata differed by source and by participant and was supplied without curation.

About this clone itself: Its cognate antigen has yet to be identified. Base qualities are not provided; no much larger clone lies one nucleotide away.

V loses 8 bases, J loses 4 bases, and the germline ends lie 9 bases apart. There are 11 amino acids in the CDR3, from cysteine to phenylalanine inclusive. The entry retains the CDR3 DNA only, 33 bases that are in frame from base 1. At one collaborating source in Seattle, patients were enrolled during active infection and were followed longitudinally through the course of disease. The collaborating institutions used their own protocols to collect whole blood in K2EDTA tubes. For TCRbeta analysis, collaborators shipped samples as frozen whole blood, isolated PBMCs, or DNA extracted from either of those sample types. TCRbeta CDR3 regions were amplified from genomic DNA by means of the immunoSEQ Assay, a bias-controlled multiplex PCR. As for the authors' bioinformatics: The number of nucleated cells in each sample was estimated from the amplification of reference gene primers within the assay. To quantify the absolute abundance of each unique TCRbeta CDR3 rearrangement, sequence reads were collapsed and filtered. For each sample, productive Simpson clonality was calculated as the square root of Simpson's diversity index across productive rearrangements. TCRdb obtained this table from immuneACCESS and retained in-frame rearrangements with V and J assigned. These tables miss some clones; where compared with another copy, unresolved V genes account for less than half of the shortfall, and the remainder is unexplained. V and J calls and clone size follow that table, whereas D and trimming were derived from the DNA. The sample table records some 100,000 clones; around nine tenths of these occur just once. Of the sample, around 2.1% falls within the top ten clones.

Sequenced sample: peripheral blood. Rearrangement joined TRBV12-3 or TRBV12-4 to TRBJ2-7; perhaps TRBD2 is the D gene, with 6 bases matching. The clonotype comes from a man aged 50-60 years with COVID-19, enrolled during active disease. The bases read TGTGCCAGCGGGCGGGGATACGAGCAGTACTTC. Its translation is CASGRGYEQYF.